Presented here are 13 T cell receptor beta chains from one specimen sequenced in a study of the immune and genomic landscape of osteosarcoma. Generated by immunoSEQ multiplex PCR, the TCRdb table keeps only in-frame clones and is missing some. The sample has about 700 clones, over 70% seen once. The sequenced sample was metastatic tumor tissue from the lung. Receptors were obtained from a boy aged 5-17 years with osteosarcoma.

J is TRBJ2-1 and V is TRBV19; TRBD1 matches at 8 bases. V lost 6 bases and J lost 3; bases outside the gene matches: 10. Per germline, CDR1 LNHDA and CDR2 SQIVND (reference sequence). This CDR3 is 16 amino acids long. In nucleotides, the CDR3 is TGTGCCAGTAGAGGAGGCCCGGGACAGGACTACAATGAGCAGTTCTTC. This gives the protein CASRGGPGQDYNEQFF.

This chain links TRBV7-2 with TRBJ2-1; TRBD2 matches 7 bases. The CDR3 runs 14 residues. The trim removed 2 bases at V and 6 bases at J, leaving 4 bases unmatched. Germline V gene sequence: CDR1 SGHTA, CDR2 FQGNSA. The CDR3 DNA sequence: TGTGCCAGCAGCTTATCGAGCGGGATCAATGAGCAGTTCTTC. Translating gives CASSLSSGINEQFF. The full variable domain, rest sourced from reference TRBV7-2 and TRBJ2-1, is GAGVSQSPSNKVTEKGKDVELRCDPISGHTALYWYRQSLGQGLEFLIYFQGNSAPDKSGLPSDRFSAERTGGSVSTLTIQRTQQEDSAVYLCASSLSSGINEQFFGPGTRLTVL.

This sequence joins TRBV28 and TRBJ2-2; 7 bases fit TRBD1. With V trimmed by 5 bases and J by 3 bases, 6 bases remained unmatched. This CDR3 has 15 residues. Germline assignment: CDR1 MDHEN and CDR2 SYDVKM. CDR3 in DNA: TGTGCCAGCAGTACCGGGACAGCCTACACCGGGGAGCTGTTTTTT. Its translation is CASSTGTAYTGELFF.

V and J are TRBV23-1 and TRBJ1-1; 10 bases agree with TRBD1. TRBV23-1 is an ORF; its function is uncertain. V was clipped by 4 bases and J by 3 bases; unmatched bases: 8. The CDR3 covers 16 residues. CDR3 residues: CASSPSAGTGDTEAFF. CDR3 nucleotide sequence: TGCGCCAGCAGTCCATCAGCCGGGACAGGGGACACTGAAGCTTTCTTT.

The genes are TRBV10-1 and TRBJ2-1, with D possibly TRBD2 on 5 matching bases. CDR3 length: 14 residues. Germline V gives CDR1 WNHNN, CDR2 SYGVQD (reference sequence). V dropped 5 bases and J dropped 2 bases, with 10 bases sitting between them. In DNA, the CDR3 is TGCGCCAGCAGTAGCGGTGCTGCCTACAATGAGCAGTTCTTC. Amino acid sequence: CASSSGAAYNEQFF.

The chain uses TRBV7-3 and TRBJ2-3; 12 bases fit TRBD2. Germline V lookup: CDR1 SGHTA, CDR2 FQGTGA. Germline trimming cut 3 bases from V and 3 bases from J; bases unmatched to any gene: 7. This CDR3 region has 17 residues. The CDR3 bases are TGTGCCAGCAGCTTCCTAGCGGGAGGGCCCCCGACAGATACGCAGTATTTT. Amino acids: CASSFLAGGPPTDTQYF.

This clone turned up a few times. The germline gene is not matched at one end of the junction; a read error may be the cause. The chain uses TRBV19 and TRBJ1-1; D ambiguous. This CDR3 contains 12 residues. Germline V lookup: CDR1 LNHDA, CDR2 SQIVND (reference sequence). CDR3 loop: CASSIGGGNCNF. DNA for the CDR3: TGTGCCAGTAGTATCGGCGGTGGGAATTGCAATTTT.

V usage is TRBV27 and J usage is TRBJ2-1; no clear D. This CDR3 spans 14 amino acids. The V gene lost 5 bases and the J gene lost 2 bases, with 10 bases spanning the gap. Germline CDR1 reads MNHEY; CDR2 reads SMNVEV (reference sequence). The CDR3 coding sequence is TGTGCCAGCAGTATGCAGGACGCCTACAATGAGCAGTTCTTC. It is translated as CASSMQDAYNEQFF.

V is TRBV7-3 and J is TRBJ2-1; unclear D gene. The CDR3 consists of 16 residues. Germline V lookup: CDR1 SGHTA, CDR2 FQGTGA. Trimming shortened V by 5 bases and J by 5 bases, and 19 bases separated the two germline ends. This CDR3 is CASSPASYHGNNEQFF. CDR3 DNA: TGTGCCAGCAGCCCCGCCTCTTACCATGGAAACAATGAGCAGTTCTTC.

The chain recombines TRBV28 with TRBJ1-1; 10 positions match TRBD1. V shed 3 bases, J shed 5 bases, and the junction held 6 bases outside the gene matches. CDR3 length: 15 residues. Germline-derived CDR1 and CDR2 are MDHEN and SYDVKM. In nucleotides, the CDR3 is TGTGCCAGCAGTTTGGGCAGGACAGGGGGAACTGAAGCTTTCTTT. It encodes CASSLGRTGGTEAFF.

This chain connects TRBV9 to TRBJ2-5, with D possibly matching TRBD1 (6 bases). Germline CDR1 is SGDLS and CDR2 is YYNGEE. The V and J ends lost 3 bases and 1 base respectively, with 13 bases between them. The CDR3 sequence is 15 residues long. The CDR3 region is CASSAGDGPQETQYF. CDR3 DNA: TGTGCCAGCAGCGCAGGGGACGGACCCCAAGAGACCCAGTACTTC. Variable domain in full (rest from reference TRBV9 and TRBJ2-5): DSGVTQTPKHLITATGQRVTLRCSPRSGDLSVYWYQQSLDQGLQFLIQYYNGEERAKGNILERFSAQQFPDLHSELNLSSLELGDSALYFCASSAGDGPQETQYFGPGTRLLVL.

The rearrangement links TRBV9 to TRBJ2-5; D unclear. The J call may be incorrect, as the DNA end agrees better with TRBJ2-7. The germline V gene encodes CDR1 SGDLS and CDR2 YYNGEE. The CDR3 sequence is 14 residues long. The CDR3 spells CASSVDGDSYEQYF. The CDR3 bases are TGTGCCAGCAGCGTAGATGGGGACTCCTACGAGCAGTACTTC.

The V gene is TRBV21-1, the J gene TRBJ2-7; TRBD1, the D gene given by the table, was not confirmed from the DNA. TRBV21-1 is deemed a pseudogene. The CDR3 has 17 amino acids. CDR3 sequence reads: CASSKMGRTGGAYEQYF. CDR3 bases: TGTGCCAGCAGCAAAATGGGACGGACAGGTGGGGCGTACGAGCAGTACTTC.